These T cell receptor beta chains were read from a single sample in a study of OX40 agonist ivuxolimab in advanced cancers. Data came from immunoSEQ multiplex PCR; TCRdb stores just in-frame clones and leaves some out. The table shows under 80,000 clones, with around nine tenths occurring only once. The sequences come from CD4+ or CD8+ T cells sorted from blood, collected in a trial of the OX40 agonist ivuxolimab. Receptors originate from an adult with an advanced solid tumor such as melanoma, head and neck, liver or kidney cancer. Each CDR3 is given with its conserved first and last residue. D genes are given only for firm matches. Not every row has a clone size; where given, it reads once, few, many or a size class.

V	size	D	J	DNA	CDR3
TRBV6-1	.	.	TRBJ1-6	TGTGCCAGCAGTTGGCAGGGTACTAATTCACCCCTCCACTTT	CASSWQGTNSPLHF
TRBV10-3	.	.	TRBJ1-5	TGTGCCATCAGCCAATCAAACAGGGAGGGTCAGCCCCAGCATTTT	CAISQSNREGQPQHF
TRBV23-1	.	.	TRBJ1-2	TGCGCCAGCAGTCCACCGGATCCAGGCACCGTCGGCTATGGCTACACCTTC	CASSPPDPGTVGYGYTF
TRBV29-1	once	TRBD1	TRBJ2-3	TGCAGCGTTGGGGGACAGTTCACAGATACGCAGTATTTT	CSVGGQFTDTQYF
TRBV5-4	.	.	TRBJ2-5	TGTGCCAGCAGCTTAAGTGGGGAGACCCAGTACTTC	CASSLSGETQYF
TRBV19	few	TRBD1	TRBJ2-1	TGTGCCAGTAGTAACCAGGGGGCGCGCCATGAGCAGTTCTTC	CASSNQGARHEQFF
TRBV18	once	.	TRBJ2-1	TGTGCCAGCTCAGGGGCTAGCCGGGATGAGCAGTTCTTC	CASSGASRDEQFF
TRBV11-3	few	.	TRBJ2-1	TGTGCCAGCAGCTTAGATAGCGGTTCGGGCTCCTACAATGAGCAGTTCTTC	CASSLDSGSGSYNEQFF
TRBV6-5	.	.	TRBJ1-4	TGTGCCAGCAGTTACTCGGGACTTGCAACTAATGAAAAACTGTTTTTT	CASSYSGLATNEKLFF
TRBV5-1	.	.	TRBJ2-3	TGCGCCAGCAGCTCATTTGAAGTTTCAGATACGCAGTATTTT	CASSSFEVSDTQYF
TRBV5-4	once	.	TRBJ2-2	TGTGCCAGCAGCTTGGAAACGGGGGACTACACCGGGGAGCTGTTTTTT	CASSLETGDYTGELFF
TRBV9	.	TRBD2	TRBJ2-2	TGTGCCAGCAGCGTAGTAGCGGGGGCGGTCGGGGAGCTGTTTTTT	CASSVVAGAVGELFF
TRBV9	once	.	TRBJ2-1	TGTGCCAGCAGCGTAGTTGGGGCCCCCTACAATGAGCAGTTCTTC	CASSVVGAPYNEQFF
TRBV7-9	few	TRBD1	TRBJ1-2	TGTGCCAGCAGCTCGATATCTCAGGGGGCGGCCTATGGCTACACCTTC	CASSSISQGAAYGYTF
TRBV7-8	.	TRBD2	TRBJ2-7	TGTGCCAGCAGCCCCGGGACTATCGACACCGAGCAGTACTTC	CASSPGTIDTEQYF
TRBV19	.	.	TRBJ1-2	TGTGCCACCTCCAGGGCCGGGACGGGAAATGGCTACACCTTC	CATSRAGTGNGYTF